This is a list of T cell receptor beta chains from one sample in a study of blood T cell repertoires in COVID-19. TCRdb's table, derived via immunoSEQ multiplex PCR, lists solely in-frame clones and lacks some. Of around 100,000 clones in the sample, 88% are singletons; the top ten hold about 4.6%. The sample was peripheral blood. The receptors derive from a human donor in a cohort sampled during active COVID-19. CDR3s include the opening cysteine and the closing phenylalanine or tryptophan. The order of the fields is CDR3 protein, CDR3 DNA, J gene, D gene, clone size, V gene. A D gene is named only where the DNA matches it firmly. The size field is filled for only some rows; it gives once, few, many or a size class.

CDR3: CASSGTSGHTDTQYF
DNA: TGTGCCAGCAGTGGGACTAGCGGGCACACAGATACGCAGTATTTT
J: TRBJ2-3
D: TRBD2
size: once
V: TRBV6-2/TRBV6-3

CDR3: CASSLSSGSHNEQFF
DNA: TGTGCCAGCAGCTTGTCTAGCGGGAGCCACAATGAGCAGTTCTTC
J: TRBJ2-1
D: TRBD2
size: .
V: TRBV5-5

CDR3: CASSGSSSEKLFF
DNA: TGTGCCAGCAGTGGGAGCAGTTCCGAAAAACTGTTTTTT
J: TRBJ1-4
D: .
size: .
V: TRBV2

CDR3: CASSWSGIYGYTF
DNA: TGTGCCAGCAGTTGGTCAGGGATCTATGGCTACACCTTC
J: TRBJ1-2
D: .
size: .
V: TRBV27

CDR3: CASSLRTGLYQETQYF
DNA: TGCGCCAGCAGCTTAAGGACAGGACTGTACCAAGAGACCCAGTACTTC
J: TRBJ2-5
D: TRBD1
size: once
V: TRBV5-1

CDR3: CASSMTGGMWAFF
DNA: TGTGCCAGTAGTATGACAGGGGGCATGTGGGCTTTCTTT
J: TRBJ1-1
D: TRBD1
size: .
V: TRBV19

CDR3: CASSHVAGRDRGHEQYF
DNA: TGCGCCAGCAGCCACGTGGCCGGGCGGGACAGGGGGCACGAGCAGTACTTC
J: TRBJ2-7
D: TRBD1
size: .
V: TRBV4-1

CDR3: CASSLGTGRSVGQPQHF
DNA: TGTGCCAGCAGCTTAGGGACAGGGAGAAGCGTGGGTCAGCCCCAGCATTTT
J: TRBJ1-5
D: TRBD1
size: once
V: TRBV7-2

CDR3: CASSPGQTAYEQYF
DNA: TGTGCCAGCAGCCCCGGACAGACCGCCTACGAGCAGTACTTC
J: TRBJ2-7
D: .
size: .
V: TRBV27

CDR3: CASSPRGSDGYTF
DNA: TGTGCCAGCTCACCAAGAGGGTCGGATGGCTACACCTTC
J: TRBJ1-2
D: .
size: .
V: TRBV18

CDR3: CAISAGEKNIQYF
DNA: TGTGCCATCAGTGCAGGGGAGAAAAACATTCAGTACTTC
J: TRBJ2-4
D: .
size: .
V: TRBV10-3

CDR3: CASSVESWQGNTGELFF
DNA: TGTGCCAGCAGCGTAGAATCTTGGCAGGGGAACACCGGGGAGCTGTTTTTT
J: TRBJ2-2
D: .
size: .
V: TRBV9

CDR3: CASSIFSREGNEQYF
DNA: TGTGCCAGTAGTATTTTCTCGCGGGAGGGCAACGAGCAGTACTTC
J: TRBJ2-7
D: TRBD2
size: .
V: TRBV19

CDR3: CASSPPLSRGSQDEQFF
DNA: TGTGCCAGCTCACCACCGCTCTCCAGGGGAAGCCAAGATGAGCAGTTCTTC
J: TRBJ2-1
D: .
size: .
V: TRBV18

CDR3: CASSYAGSGVGNEQFF
DNA: TGTGCCAGCAGTTACGCCGGGTCGGGAGTTGGCAATGAGCAGTTCTTC
J: TRBJ2-1
D: .
size: .
V: TRBV6-5

CDR3: CASSPGQPNQPQHF
DNA: TGTGCCAGCTCACCAGGACAGCCCAATCAGCCCCAGCATTTT
J: TRBJ1-5
D: .
size: .
V: TRBV18

CDR3: CASSITVPGGYGYTF
DNA: TGTGCCAGCAGCATTACAGTTCCAGGGGGTTACGGCTACACCTTC
J: TRBJ1-2
D: TRBD1
size: .
V: TRBV3-1/TRBV3-2

CDR3: CASSLGTGPLSYTF
DNA: TGCGCCAGCAGCTTGGGTACAGGACCCTTAAGCTACACCTTC
J: TRBJ1-2
D: .
size: .
V: TRBV5-1

CDR3: CASSWGQGDGYTF
DNA: TGCGCCAGCAGCTGGGGACAGGGTGATGGCTACACCTTC
J: TRBJ1-2
D: TRBD1
size: once
V: TRBV5-1

CDR3: CASSSRGDTQYF
DNA: TGTGCCAGCAGCTCTCGGGGAGATACGCAGTATTTT
J: TRBJ2-3
D: .
size: few
V: TRBV11-2

CDR3: CASSQNGRRGSDEQYF
DNA: TGCGCCAGCAGCCAAAACGGGAGACGTGGGTCAGACGAGCAGTACTTC
J: TRBJ2-7
D: .
size: .
V: TRBV4-1

CDR3: CASSTDSTYEQYF
DNA: TGCGCCAGCAGTACGGACAGTACCTACGAGCAGTACTTC
J: TRBJ2-7
D: .
size: .
V: TRBV10-1

CDR3: CASSSAGQGPPAAFF
DNA: TGTGCCAGCAGTTCAGCGGGACAGGGCCCTCCTGCAGCTTTCTTT
J: TRBJ1-1
D: TRBD1
size: .
V: TRBV6-5

CDR3: CASSRIGFQETQYF
DNA: TGTGCCAGCAGCCGCATCGGGTTCCAAGAGACCCAGTACTTC
J: TRBJ2-5
D: .
size: .
V: TRBV7-2

CDR3: CASSPGQGTEAFF
DNA: TGTGCCAGCAGCCCGGGACAGGGGACTGAAGCTTTCTTT
J: TRBJ1-1
D: TRBD1
size: many
V: TRBV7-9

CDR3: CASSSSGTSRETQYF
DNA: TGCGCCAGCAGCTCTAGCGGAACCTCGCGGGAGACCCAGTACTTC
J: TRBJ2-5
D: TRBD2
size: .
V: TRBV5-1

CDR3: CASSSGTGGKAYNSPLHF
DNA: TGTGCCAGCAGTTCCGGGACAGGGGGCAAAGCCTATAATTCACCCCTCCACTTT
J: TRBJ1-6
D: TRBD1
size: .
V: TRBV28

CDR3: CSASWTDRNTIYF
DNA: TGCAGTGCTAGTTGGACAGACCGAAACACCATATATTTT
J: TRBJ1-3
D: .
size: once
V: TRBV20-1

CDR3: CASSVAGRPKNIQYF
DNA: TGTGCCAGCAGCGTAGCGGGAAGGCCCAAAAACATTCAGTACTTC
J: TRBJ2-4
D: .
size: .
V: TRBV9

CDR3: CASSPTGPSSYEQYF
DNA: TGTGCCAGCAGTCCGACAGGGCCGAGCTCCTACGAGCAGTACTTC
J: TRBJ2-7
D: TRBD1
size: .
V: TRBV7-6

CDR3: CASSLKSGVSYEQYF
DNA: TGTGCCAGCAGTCTCAAATCGGGGGTGTCCTACGAGCAGTACTTC
J: TRBJ2-7
D: .
size: .
V: TRBV28

CDR3: CAWSRGPGGDTQYF
DNA: TGTGCCTGGAGTCGCGGTCCCGGCGGAGATACGCAGTATTTT
J: TRBJ2-3
D: .
size: .
V: TRBV30

CDR3: CAIRQGIRTDTQYF
DNA: TGTGCCATCAGACAGGGTATCCGCACAGATACGCAGTATTTT
J: TRBJ2-3
D: .
size: once
V: TRBV10-3

CDR3: CASSPGGSSRKNIQYF
DNA: TGTGCCAGCAGCCCGGGAGGTAGTTCGCGCAAAAACATTCAGTACTTC
J: TRBJ2-4
D: TRBD2
size: .
V: TRBV7-8

CDR3: CASKGTSGSSYNEQFF
DNA: TGTGCCAGTAAAGGGACTAGCGGGAGCTCCTACAATGAGCAGTTCTTC
J: TRBJ2-1
D: TRBD2
size: .
V: TRBV19

CDR3: CASSSDSSGNTIYF
DNA: TGCGCCAGCAGCTCGGACAGCTCTGGAAACACCATATATTTT
J: TRBJ1-3
D: .
size: .
V: TRBV5-1